At least ten counts were recorded for the clone carrying this TCR beta chain. Its matching antigen is unknown. The CDR3 runs to 14 residues. The V end was cut by 6 bases, the J end by 0 bases, with 12 bases between. Per the germline V gene, CDR1 is MGHRA and CDR2 is YSYEKL. The data belong to a study of CD8 T cells in ankylosing spondylitis. General study findings and limits: In the blood and synovial fluid of reactive arthritis, some motif variants had been previously reported. Clones linked to disease were reported to show significant enrichment in matched ankylosing spondylitis synovial fluid. What seemed typical of ankylosing spondylitis blood was a TCR beta motif built from eight highly homologous variants.

Via MiXCR, TCRdb re-called the 5' RACE reads, giving one row per CDR3 protein. Altogether 150,000 to 200,000 distinct CDR3 sequences are present, roughly 13% being singletons, with the ten largest covering 16%. The chain uses TRBV4-1 and TRBJ2-7; no definite D call. The TCR was taken from a male donor with ankylosing spondylitis or in good health (not recorded which). Material: blood, either unsorted or a sorted T cell fraction (not recorded which). The CDR3: CASRHWPSSYEQYF. CDR3 coding DNA: TGCGCCAGCAGACACTGGCCCAGCTCCTACGAGCAGTACTTC.